This T cell receptor beta chain was captured by sequencing in a study of blood T cells in healthy people across ages. As for this clonotype: The antigen is not known. At one boundary the junction diverges from the germline segment, which might be a read error.

CDR1 is DFQATT, CDR2 SNEGSKA, per germline (reference sequence). The CDR3 length is 14 residues. General study points: Diversity was estimated from one million T cells, and these estimates were considered underestimates. Strong correlation existed between TCR beta diversity and naive T cell percentage.

With a J-beta primer mix and a sample-barcoded 5' primer, a second PCR ran about 7 to 12 cycles. TCRdb re-analysed the 5' RACE reads in MiXCR, keeping a single row per CDR3 protein. This table holds 1.5 million to 2 million distinct CDR3 sequences, almost 35% found once. Material for sequencing was blood. The sequence derives from a woman aged 30 to 39 in good health. This rearrangement joins TRBV20-1 to TRBJ2-7; tentatively, D is TRBD1 (6 bases). CDR3 DNA sequence: TGCAGTGCCAGAGGACAGCCCTTAGGCTACGAGCAGTACTTC. Translating it yields CSARGQPLGYEQYF.